A selection of T cell receptor beta chains follows, all from one sample in a study of blood T cell repertoires in COVID-19. The repertoire was sequenced with immunoSEQ multiplex PCR; TCRdb's copy has only in-frame clones and lacks some. Here the sample spans 200,000 to 300,000 clones, more than 80% being singletons. The sequenced sample consisted of peripheral blood. The receptor source for this set is a woman aged 40 to 49 with acute or convalescent COVID-19. CDR3s leave out the opening cysteine and the closing phenylalanine or tryptophan.

j_gene	v_gene	CDR3aa
TRBJ2-5	TRBV4-1	ASSQVGSGLEETQY
TRBJ1-5	TRBV2	ASRGTDTPISNQPQH
TRBJ1-3	TRBV5-8	ASSLIRRAGNTIY
TRBJ1-5	TRBV6-5	ASSTQGFGNQPQH
TRBJ1-3	TRBV19	ASRDRGISGNTIY
TRBJ1-3	TRBV20-1	SASLGGGSSSGNTIY
TRBJ1-2	TRBV20-1	SVGDGGGYT
TRBJ1-6	TRBV9	ASSVEGDNSPLH
TRBJ2-1	TRBV6-4	ASSLSGGAFDEQF
TRBJ1-1	TRBV9	ASSVEGRATEAF
TRBJ1-4	TRBV11-2	ASSPVRGRGKLF
TRBJ1-1	TRBV5-1	ASSLDPAVNTEAF
TRBJ2-3	TRBV28	ASSSKGAVLVTDTQY
TRBJ1-5	TRBV11-2	ASSLGPGGDQPQH
TRBJ2-3	TRBV3-1/TRBV3-2	ASSQGGVQRGDTQY